This T cell receptor beta chain was captured in a study of naive and memory T cell subsets. Study findings and constraints: Over 90% of naive TCR sequences appeared only once, unlike memory subsets. Expression changes during T cell differentiation may affect RNA-based TCR counts. Possibly reflecting memory cells re-expressing CD45RA, a few larger clonotypes occurred in naive repertoires, especially CD8.

This clonotype has more than one count but fewer than ten. Its antigen is as yet unknown. Overnight CMV lysate stimulation of fresh PBMCs defined donor CMV status by CD4+ IFNgamma. Four subsets defined by CD45RA and CD27 were sorted after CD3, CD4, CD8 and live/dead staining. The beta constant-region primer was an equimolar mix of two oligonucleotides covering TRBC1 and TRBC2. Nested alpha and beta constant-region primers with the SP2 primer drove four PCR rounds on ligated cDNA. Each CDR3 protein gets one entry after TCRdb re-called the UMI-ligation and nested PCR reads with MiXCR. Counted here are about 140,000 distinct CDR3 sequences, 15% to 25% occurring once; the ten biggest clones make up around 0.63%. The V segment lost 0 bases and the J segment 2 bases; nucleotides outside the gene matches: 4. CDR1 is DFQATT and CDR2 is SNEGSKA in the germline V gene (reference sequence). The CDR3 has 15 amino acids.

Material for sequencing was naive CD8+ T cells from blood. The sequence was obtained from a human donor in good health. The gene calls are TRBV20-1 and TRBJ2-7, with 10 positions matching TRBD2. Written as DNA, the CDR3 is TGCAGTGCTAGAGACGGACTAGCGGTCACCTACGAGCAGTACTTC. As protein: CSARDGLAVTYEQYF.